This TCR beta chain was documented in a study of blood T cell repertoires in COVID-19 (dated by TCRdb to 2020 to 2022). Looking at the study overall: Collaborator samples came from the United States, Italy and Spain and covered acute and convalescent phases of COVID-19. The prospective study material was composed of cDNA or gDNA derived from T cells, B-cell-depleted T cells, or PBMCs. Subjects who had been exposed to COVID-19, were actively infected with it, or had recovered from it provided the deeply sampled blood TCRbeta repertoires that made up the dataset. The repertoires were released in a freely available public database intended as a resource for research on the immune response to SARS-CoV-2. Samples came from the ongoing ImmuneRACE study (first 160 participants) plus 1,254 subjects from 6 global collaborators. Sample metadata almost always included a de-identified subject ID, COVID-19 status, age in years and sex. Where HLA class I and class II types were available, the types were taken from metadata supplied by the sample provider, not from assay-based typing.

One collaborating source in Seattle enrolled patients during active infection and followed them longitudinally through the course of disease. Each collaborating institution followed its own protocols to collect whole blood in K2EDTA tubes. For TCRbeta analysis, collaborators shipped samples in one of three forms: frozen whole blood, isolated PBMCs, or DNA extracted from either of those sample types. V loses 6 bases at its end and J loses 6 bases; junction bases beyond the gene matches: 7. The CDR3 contains 13 residues, cysteine and phenylalanine counted. Of the read, only the CDR3 DNA is kept; its 39 bases are in frame from base 1. The germline V gene gives CDR1 as MDHEN and CDR2 as SYDVKM. With regard to this clone: Its recognized antigen is unknown. It has no much larger one-base neighbor in the sample; base qualities were not kept.

Results and caveats for the whole study, not just this receptor: The amount of clinical and demographic metadata varied by source and participant and was provided uncurated.

TCRbeta CDR3 regions were amplified from genomic DNA by means of the immunoSEQ Assay, a bias-controlled multiplex PCR. The study's own analysis went as follows. The number of nucleated cells in each sample was estimated from the amplification of reference gene primers within the assay. To quantify the absolute abundance of each unique TCRbeta CDR3 rearrangement, sequence reads were collapsed and filtered. For each sample, productive Simpson clonality was calculated as the square root of Simpson's diversity index across productive rearrangements. The immuneACCESS repertoire file appears here via TCRdb, limited to in-frame rearrangements. These files lack a portion of the clones; in checked studies, under half of the deficit traces to unresolved V genes, and the cause of the others is not known. The V and J calls and clone size were taken over from that table, and D and trimming were inferred from the DNA. Within this sample are 150,000 to 200,000 clones, with roughly 79% of them counted one time only. Approximately 11% of the sample lies in the top ten.

In this chain, TRBV28 is recombined with TRBJ1-1, and 7 junction bases match TRBD1. Specimen: peripheral blood. This receptor was obtained from a woman aged 40 to 50 with COVID-19, enrolled during active disease. The CDR3 in this case is CASRQEDRPEAFF. In nucleotide form, the sequence is TGTGCCAGCAGACAAGAGGACAGGCCTGAAGCTTTCTTT.